The 30 T cell receptor beta chains reported below all come from one sample, sequenced in a study of T-cell memory formation after mild COVID-19. TCRdb called the 5' RACE reads again in MiXCR, with one record for every CDR3 protein. The profile shows hundreds of thousands of distinct CDR3 sequences, nearly 25% of them singletons. The sequencing sample was made of PBMCs or a T cell subset sorted from them (not recorded which). All receptors derive from an adult woman who had mild COVID-19 (a few samples of this study predate the infection). Cell type and time point are not known.

The genes are TRBV12-3 or TRBV12-4 and TRBJ1-1, with 11 bases identical to TRBD1. Trimming removed 4 bases from V and 9 bases from J; junction bases left unmatched: 7. This CDR3 contains 14 residues. CDR3 sequence reads: CASSSSGTGGKAFF. The CDR3 region has the DNA TGTGCCAGCAGTTCGTCCGGGACAGGGGGTAAAGCTTTCTTT.

The CDR3 bases are TGTGCCAGCAGCGTGGGAACAGGGGATTCCTCCTACGAGCAGTACTTC. This encodes CASSVGTGDSSYEQYF. The V call is TRBV9, the J call TRBJ2-7; 7 bases map to TRBD1. V gave up 2 bases and J gave up 0 bases; unmatched junction bases: 8. CDR1 is SGDLS, CDR2 YYNGEE, per germline. The CDR3 is 16 residues long. The entire variable domain, with the rest obtained from reference TRBV9 and TRBJ2-7, is as follows: DSGVTQTPKHLITATGQRVTLRCSPRSGDLSVYWYQQSLDQGLQFLIQYYNGEERAKGNILERFSAQQFPDLHSELNLSSLELGDSALYFCASSVGTGDSSYEQYFGPGTRLTVT.

This clonotype appeared a few times. In DNA, the CDR3 is TGTGCCAGCAGTGATTCACTAGCGGGGGCCGTGGAGCAGTTCTTC. This codes for CASSDSLAGAVEQFF. The J gene is TRBJ2-1, the V gene TRBV2, with TRBD2 matching 11 bases. The junction had 8 bases not matched to a gene; V was cut back by 3 bases and J by 10 bases. The CDR3 consists of 15 residues. Per the germline V gene, CDR1 is SNHLY and CDR2 is FYNNEI.

This clonotype was picked up a small number of times. The V and J genes are TRBV9 and TRBJ2-2; the match to TRBD2 covers 7 bases. Unmatched junction bases numbered 9, after V lost 5 bases and J lost 2 bases. This CDR3 contains 16 residues. CDR1 and CDR2 from the germline V gene are SGDLS and YYNGEE. CDR3 in DNA: TGTGCCAGCAGTTCACTAGCGCGAGCTAACACCGGGGAGCTGTTTTTT. Translating gives CASSSLARANTGELFF.

This clonotype occurred a few times. This chain uses TRBV5-1 with TRBJ2-5; maybe TRBD1 (6 bases). The V and J ends lost 4 bases and 2 bases respectively, with 12 bases between them. From germline, CDR1 is SGHRS and CDR2 YFSETQ. The CDR3 extends over 14 amino acids. The CDR3 here is CASSPRQDQETQYF. Here the CDR3 DNA reads TGCGCCAGCAGCCCTCGACAGGATCAAGAGACCCAGTACTTC.

The chain employs TRBV5-1 and TRBJ2-1; a possible D gene is TRBD2 (6 bases). This CDR3 contains 14 residues. Trimming pared 0 bases from V and 8 bases from J, leaving 12 bases between. Germline V gene data show CDR1 as SGHRS and CDR2 as YFSETQ. This CDR3 reads CASSLVVGGDEQFF. CDR3 in DNA: TGCGCCAGCAGCTTGGTTGTAGGCGGGGATGAGCAGTTCTTC.

The rearrangement uses TRBV5-1 and TRBJ1-1, with a weak D call TRBD1 (6 bases). The germline V gene has CDR1 SGHRS and CDR2 YFSETQ. This CDR3 is built from 15 residues. V was shortened by 5 bases and J by 3 bases, with 17 bases between the two germline ends. CDR3: CASRRYREVDTEAFF. DNA of the CDR3: TGCGCCAGCAGAAGGTACAGGGAAGTCGACACTGAAGCTTTCTTT.

This clonotype occurred a few times. This chain joins TRBV5-1 and TRBJ1-1, with TRBD1 as a possible D gene (5 bases). This CDR3 region has 17 residues. Germline loops: CDR1 SGHRS, CDR2 YFSETQ. The V end lost 2 bases, the J end lost 5 bases, and 22 bases lay between the germline ends. The CDR3 DNA is TGCGCCAGCAGCTTCGGAGGGGCCGAAAAGGGACGGACTGAAGCTTTCTTT. Translating it yields CASSFGGAEKGRTEAFF.

This chain connects TRBV20-1 to TRBJ1-5; perhaps TRBD1 as D (6 bases). The CDR3 loop spans 19 amino acids. V lost 1 base, J lost 0 bases, and 22 bases lay in between. From germline, CDR1 is DFQATT and CDR2 SNEGSKA (reference sequence). The CDR3 DNA sequence: TGCAGTGCTAGAGGGGGCCCGCCAGGGGCGTCCTTTAGCAATCAGCCCCAGCATTTT. It specifies CSARGGPPGASFSNQPQHF.

The chain employs TRBV7-6 and TRBJ2-2, with D perhaps matching TRBD2 (5 bases). CDR3 size: 15 residues. Trimming cost V 5 bases and J 2 bases, with 12 bases left between them. Germline assignment: CDR1 SGHVS and CDR2 FNYEAQ. CDR3 region: CASSRRTDNTGELFF. The DNA of the CDR3 is TGTGCCAGCAGCCGCAGGACTGACAACACCGGGGAGCTGTTTTTT.

This clonotype was detected a few times. The chain uses TRBV5-1 and TRBJ2-3; perhaps TRBD2 as D (5 bases). The CDR3 has 14 residues. V lost 1 base and J lost 5, with 11 bases in between. Germline-derived CDR1 and CDR2 are SGHRS and YFSETQ. CDR3 loop: CASSLSPEVDTQYF. CDR3 nucleotide sequence: TGCGCCAGCAGCTTGAGTCCGGAGGTAGATACGCAGTATTTT.

This chain links TRBV5-5 with TRBJ2-1; TRBD1 might be the D (6 bases). V lost 4 bases, J lost 9 bases, and 14 bases lay in between. The CDR3 has 13 amino acids. Germline loops: CDR1 SGHKS, CDR2 YYEKEE (reference sequence). CDR3 amino acids: CASSPEQGSEQFF. The CDR3 DNA is TGTGCCAGCAGCCCCGAACAGGGTAGTGAGCAGTTCTTC.

This clonotype was picked up a small number of times. CDR3 nucleotides: TGTGCCTGGATTGGGACAGGGATAGGTACGCAGTATTTT. Protein product: CAWIGTGIGTQYF. V usage is TRBV30 and J usage is TRBJ2-3; 9 positions match TRBD1. Unmatched junction bases numbered 7, after V lost 4 bases and J lost 8 bases. The CDR3 length is 13 residues. Germline V CDR1 and CDR2: GTSNPN, SVGIG (reference sequence).

This clonotype was detected a few times. The CDR3 sequence: CASSRGGEGFVNQPQHF. CDR3 DNA sequence: TGTGCCAGCAGCCGTGGGGGAGAGGGCTTCGTCAATCAGCCCCAGCATTTT. The chain joins TRBV7-2 to TRBJ1-5; maybe TRBD1 (5 bases). Trimming shortened V by 5 bases and J by 3 bases, and 20 bases separated the two germline ends. The CDR3 extends over 17 amino acids. Germline V gene data show CDR1 as SGHTA and CDR2 as FQGNSA.

V gene TRBV14 combines with J gene TRBJ2-7; D is possibly TRBD2 (5 bases). This CDR3 is 14 amino acids long. Per germline, CDR1 SGHDN and CDR2 FVKESK. V was trimmed by 0 bases and J by 5 bases, leaving 11 bases between them. This CDR3 is CASSQESFGNEQYF. CDR3 nucleotides: TGTGCCAGCAGCCAAGAGTCTTTCGGGAACGAGCAGTACTTC.

This clonotype was detected many times. The genes are TRBV29-1 and TRBJ2-1, with TRBD2 matching over 11 bases. The germline V gene has CDR1 SQVTM and CDR2 ANQGSEA. Trimming removed 8 bases from V and 10 bases from J; junction bases left unmatched: 13. The CDR3 consists of 14 residues. CDR3 nucleotides: TGCAGCACCCTGGGTACTAGCGGGAGCAGGGAGCAGTTCTTC. Its translation: CSTLGTSGSREQFF.

This clonotype was seen a handful of times. V is TRBV15 and J is TRBJ2-4; 11 bases agree with TRBD2. Germline lookup yields CDR1 LNHNV and CDR2 YYDKDF (reference sequence). The CDR3 covers 15 residues. V lost 5 bases to trimming and J lost 7 bases; unmatched junction nucleotides: 7. The CDR3 bases are TGTGCCACCAGCCGCGGGACTAGCGGTGGGAACATTCAGTACTTC. It specifies CATSRGTSGGNIQYF.

This clonotype was counted only a few times. The chain combines TRBV12-3 or TRBV12-4 with TRBJ2-5; 7 nucleotides agree with TRBD1. The CDR3 contains 16 residues. J lost 4 bases, V lost 5 bases, and 13 bases had no gene match. CDR3 DNA: TGTGCCAGCAGTCCCTACAGGGGAGCAGGAGGAGAGACCCAGTACTTC. Amino acids: CASSPYRGAGGETQYF.

The V gene is TRBV27, the J gene TRBJ2-1, with D possibly matching TRBD1 (5 bases). This CDR3 spans 15 amino acids. The germline V gene encodes CDR1 MNHEY and CDR2 SMNVEV (reference sequence). V was pared by 7 bases and J by 7 bases, with 20 bases between. This CDR3 is CASTRELPFENEQFF. The CDR3 region has the DNA TGTGCCAGCACCAGGGAACTACCCTTCGAGAATGAGCAGTTCTTC.

The chain is built from TRBV7-3 and TRBJ2-3; 10 bases line up with TRBD2. V trimming: 1 base; J trimming: 1 base; junction bases outside the gene matches: 14. Per the germline V gene, CDR1 is SGHTA and CDR2 is FQGTGA. This CDR3 contains 20 residues. As DNA, the CDR3 is TGTGCCAGCAGCTTAATGGCTAGCGGGGGTTACCAAGCAGGCACAGATACGCAGTATTTT. Its translation: CASSLMASGGYQAGTDTQYF.

The gene calls are TRBV9 and TRBJ1-5; D ambiguous. Trimming removed 1 base at V and 2 bases at J, with 7 bases between. This CDR3 is built from 14 residues. Germline loops: CDR1 SGDLS, CDR2 YYNGEE. The CDR3 spells CASSVYGGNQPQHF. The CDR3 DNA reads TGTGCCAGCAGCGTATATGGGGGCAATCAGCCCCAGCATTTT.

The chain has TRBV7-9 and TRBJ1-1, with D perhaps matching TRBD1 (6 bases). Germline lookup yields CDR1 SEHNR and CDR2 FQNEAQ (reference sequence). V was shortened by 3 bases and J by 5 bases, with 22 bases between the two germline ends. This CDR3 region has 17 residues. The CDR3 region is CASSFYNFGRGRTEAFF. The CDR3 nucleotides are TGTGCCAGCAGCTTCTACAACTTTGGCAGGGGAAGGACTGAAGCTTTCTTT.

This chain links TRBV30 with TRBJ1-2; D may be TRBD1 (5 bases). The CDR3 runs 15 residues. Germline values: CDR1 GTSNPN, CDR2 SVGIG (reference sequence). V lost 1 base and J lost 3, with 15 bases in between. CDR3 DNA sequence: TGTGCCTGGAGTGGAGGCCAGGGTGGGCACTATGGCTACACCTTC. Translating gives CAWSGGQGGHYGYTF.

The genes are TRBV7-9 and TRBJ1-1; TRBD1 matches 7 bases. The CDR3 totals 12 residues. The germline V gene has CDR1 SEHNR and CDR2 FQNEAQ (reference sequence). The V and J ends lost 5 bases and 6 bases, in that order; junction bases with no gene match: 3. CDR3 region: CASSQDRSEAFF. The CDR3 region has the DNA TGTGCCAGCAGCCAGGACAGGTCTGAAGCTTTCTTT.

This clonotype was observed a handful of times. The J gene is TRBJ2-1, the V gene TRBV6-2 or TRBV6-3, with D perhaps being TRBD1 or TRBD2 (5 bases each). The length of the CDR3 is 14 residues. The V and J ends lost 5 bases and 2 bases respectively, with 10 bases between them. Germline V gene data show CDR1 as MNHEY and CDR2 as SVGEGT. CDR3 DNA: TGTGCCAGCAGTCGGGACGGGGCCTACAATGAGCAGTTCTTC. Its translation: CASSRDGAYNEQFF.

The chain has TRBV12-3 or TRBV12-4 and TRBJ2-7, with 7 nucleotides matching TRBD1. Losses at the gene ends were 5 bases for V and 2 bases for J; bases not matched to a gene: 15. The CDR3 has 17 amino acids. CDR3 DNA: TGTGCCAGCAGTCAATCCCTAGGACAGGAGAGACCCTACGAGCAGTACTTC. It yields the protein CASSQSLGQERPYEQYF.

The chain has TRBV29-1 and TRBJ1-2; D not resolved. From germline, CDR1 is SQVTM and CDR2 ANQGSEA. The CDR3 covers 12 residues. Trimming took off 7 bases at V and 5 bases at J, with 14 bases between the two ends. The CDR3 sequence is CSAEGALYGYTF. CDR3 DNA: TGCAGCGCCGAAGGTGCATTATATGGCTACACCTTC.

The J gene is TRBJ2-7, the V gene TRBV29-1, with D possibly being TRBD1 or TRBD2 (5 bases each). CDR1 and CDR2 from the germline V gene are SQVTM and ANQGSEA. The V end lost 7 bases, the J end lost 7 bases, and 20 bases lay between the germline ends. This CDR3 spans 13 amino acids. In DNA form, the CDR3 reads TGCAGCGGGCTAGCTGGGACCCGGAGGGAGCAGTACTTC. It codes for CSGLAGTRREQYF.

The genes are TRBV7-6 and TRBJ2-5; no clear D. V lost 5 bases and J 1 base, leaving 20 bases between the germline ends. CDR1 is SGHVS and CDR2 is FNYEAQ in the germline V gene. The CDR3 runs 17 residues. CDR3 protein: CASSPQEVVLLQETQYF. In DNA, the CDR3 is TGTGCCAGCAGCCCGCAAGAGGTGGTGCTCCTCCAAGAGACCCAGTACTTC.

The rearrangement uses TRBV24-1 and TRBJ2-6; D not resolved. Germline V gene lookup returns CDR1 KGHDR and CDR2 SFDVKD. Between the trimmed V and J ends, which lost 2 bases and 4 bases, there was a span of 11 bases. CDR3 length: 16 residues. CDR3 region: CATSDSWESGANVLTF. CDR3 DNA sequence: TGTGCCACCAGTGATTCTTGGGAATCAGGGGCCAACGTCCTGACTTTC.